The 20 T cell receptor beta chains given below trace back to one sample, sequenced in a study of T cell changes during pregnancy in multiple sclerosis. Clones were read by immunoSEQ multiplex PCR, and TCRdb kept only the in-frame ones, dropping some. This table holds approximately 100,000 clones, about 89% found once. Sequencing was performed on peripheral blood, taken after pregnancy. These TCRs come from a female donor with multiple sclerosis, enrolled in a pregnancy study.

This clone appeared once. The genes are TRBV7-3 and TRBJ2-7, with D perhaps matching TRBD1 (6 bases). Germline CDR1 reads SGHTA; CDR2 reads FQGTGA. CDR3 length: 16 residues. V shed 2 bases and J shed 2 bases, with 16 bases lying between them. The CDR3 is CASSLGDRTQPYEQYF. The DNA for the CDR3 is TGTGCCAGCAGCTTAGGTGACAGGACCCAGCCCTACGAGCAGTACTTC.

V and J are TRBV7-9 and TRBJ2-1, with D unresolved. The germline CDR1 and CDR2 sequences are SEHNR and FQNEAQ (reference sequence). V was clipped by 2 bases and J by 3 bases, with 8 bases between them. The CDR3 extends over 14 amino acids. For the CDR3, the DNA is TGTGCCAGCAGCTTAACACCCCTCTACAATGAGCAGTTCTTC. As protein: CASSLTPLYNEQFF.

The V and J genes are TRBV19 and TRBJ1-5, with D perhaps TRBD1 (6 bases). CDR3 length: 16 amino acids. Germline V lookup: CDR1 LNHDA, CDR2 SQIVND (reference sequence). V dropped 6 bases and J dropped 5 bases, with 20 bases sitting between them. CDR3 bases: TGTGCCAGTAGGAAAACAGGGTTGGTGGGGGATCAGCCCCAGCATTTT. Its protein product is CASRKTGLVGDQPQHF. Full variable domain (missing parts from reference TRBV19 and TRBJ1-5): DGGITQSPKYLFRKEGQNVTLSCEQNLNHDAMYWYRQDPGQGLRLIYYSQIVNDFQKGDIAEGYSVSREKKESFPLTVTSAQKNPTAFYLCASRKTGLVGDQPQHFGDGTRLSIL.

This chain connects TRBV15 to TRBJ1-4, with a possible D match to TRBD1 (5 bases). V dropped 6 bases and J dropped 8 bases, with 22 bases sitting between them. Germline V lookup: CDR1 LNHNV, CDR2 YYDKDF (reference sequence). CDR3 length: 16 amino acids. CDR3 in amino acids: CATSRFGRGLEEKLFF. The CDR3 DNA reads as TGTGCCACCAGTCGTTTCGGGAGGGGTTTAGAGGAAAAACTGTTTTTT.

The chain links TRBV27 to TRBJ2-7; D perhaps matches TRBD1 (7 bases). The length of the CDR3 is 19 residues. V was pared by 2 bases and J by 2 bases, with 25 bases between. The germline V gene has CDR1 MNHEY and CDR2 SMNVEV (reference sequence). CDR3 protein: CASSLVSPSSGGTPYEQYF. In DNA, the CDR3 is TGTGCCAGCAGTTTAGTTTCCCCGTCTTCAGGGGGGACTCCCTACGAGCAGTACTTC.

This chain uses TRBV27 with TRBJ1-5, with D uncertain. CDR3 length: 16 amino acids. Germline lookup yields CDR1 MNHEY and CDR2 SMNVEV (reference sequence). Deletions cut 8 bases from V and 2 bases from J, with 19 bases between. The CDR3 region has the DNA TGTGCCAGCGCGAGGGAGGCTGGGATGCGCAATCAGCCCCAGCATTTT. Amino acids: CASAREAGMRNQPQHF.

The chain carries TRBV5-4 and TRBJ1-3; the match to TRBD1 covers 7 bases. The J segment lost 0 bases and the V segment lost 5 bases, leaving 8 bases of the junction unmatched. In germline, CDR1 is SGHNT, CDR2 YYREEE (reference sequence). CDR3 length equals 16 residues. The DNA of the CDR3 is TGTGCCAGCAGAAACGACAGGGCGAACTCTGGAAACACCATATATTTT. It translates to CASRNDRANSGNTIYF.

This clone was seen once. The V gene is TRBV5-1, the J gene TRBJ2-1; TRBD1 agrees at 12 bases. Germline CDR1 and CDR2: SGHRS and YFSETQ. V shed 0 bases and J 14 bases; nucleotides not matched to a gene: 12. CDR3 length equals 16 residues. CDR3 in amino acids: CASSLAGTGGAGGEFF. The CDR3 nucleotides read TGCGCCAGCAGCTTGGCCGGGACAGGGGGCGCGGGCGGCGAGTTCTTC.

The chain uses TRBV5-5 and TRBJ2-7; the D is unclear. The CDR3 covers 14 residues. CDR1 SGHKS and CDR2 YYEKEE come from the germline V gene (reference sequence). V was pared by 0 bases and J by 3 bases, with 10 bases between. The CDR3 nucleotides are TGTGCCAGCAGCTTGGCAGGCCAGAACTACGAGCAGTACTTC. Residues: CASSLAGQNYEQYF.

This clone showed up just once. Here the CDR3 reads CASSVAAGGTGSPLHF. The CDR3 DNA reads as TGTGCCAGCAGCGTAGCCGCGGGGGGTACGGGATCACCCCTCCACTTT. The V call is TRBV9, the J call TRBJ1-6; maybe TRBD1 (5 bases). The V gene lost 0 bases and the J gene lost 10 bases, with 17 bases spanning the gap. The CDR3 contains 16 residues. Germline lookup yields CDR1 SGDLS and CDR2 YYNGEE.

In its sample, this clone was seen once. The chain links TRBV6-6 to TRBJ1-1; D ambiguous. The CDR3 is 11 residues long. Trimming pared 6 bases from V and 1 base from J, leaving 3 bases between. Germline V lookup: CDR1 MNHNY, CDR2 SVGAGI (reference sequence). As DNA, the CDR3 is TGTGCCAGCAGCTCGAACACTGAAGCTTTCTTT. It translates to CASSSNTEAFF.

This clone was observed a few times. The gene calls are TRBV2 and TRBJ1-6; D remains unclear. V lost 1 base to trimming and J lost 10 bases, with 14 bases between them. This CDR3 spans 15 amino acids. The germline gives CDR1 SNHLY, CDR2 FYNNEI. CDR3 bases: TGTGCCAGCAGTGAAGTTTTGGGCAGTGGATCACCCCTCCACTTT. As protein: CASSEVLGSGSPLHF.

This sequence joins TRBV5-6 and TRBJ1-2; TRBD1 might be the D (5 bases). Germline lookup yields CDR1 SGHDT and CDR2 YYEEEE. Between the trimmed V and J ends, which lost 3 bases and 3 bases, there was a span of 12 bases. This CDR3 region has 14 residues. The DNA for the CDR3 is TGTGCCAGCAGCTCAGGCACAGGACACTATGGCTACACCTTC. Translating it yields CASSSGTGHYGYTF. The full variable domain, with the rest looked up from reference TRBV5-6 and TRBJ1-2, is DAGVTQSPTHLIKTRGQQVTLRCSPKSGHDTVSWYQQALGQGPQFIFQYYEEEERQRGNFPDRFSGHQFPNYSSELNVNALLLGDSALYLCASSSGTGHYGYTFGSGTRLTVV.

The chain couples TRBV6-1 to TRBJ1-1; D possibly corresponds to TRBD1 (6 bases). The CDR3 has 13 amino acids. The germline V gene has CDR1 MNHNS and CDR2 SASEGT. V dropped 8 bases and J dropped 0 bases, with 10 bases sitting between them. CDR3 region: CASGDRLNTEAFF. CDR3 DNA sequence: TGTGCCAGCGGAGACAGGTTGAACACTGAAGCTTTCTTT.

The V call is TRBV6-4, the J call TRBJ2-6; the D gene is possibly TRBD1 (6 bases). Trimming stripped 3 bases from V and 4 bases from J, with 10 bases between. The CDR3 runs 15 residues. Germline lookup yields CDR1 MRHNA and CDR2 SNTAGT. For the CDR3, the DNA is TGTGCCAGCAGTGAGGGGGCGGAGGGGGCCAACGTCCTGACTTTC. This translates into CASSEGAEGANVLTF.

The J gene is TRBJ2-7, the V gene TRBV21-1; no DNA check was done on the table's D call, TRBD2. TRBV21-1 is a documented pseudogene. The CDR3 runs 13 residues. CDR3 in DNA: TGTGCCAGCAGCAGCCCGGGAAGTCACGAGCAGTACTTC. Translation gives CASSSPGSHEQYF.

The chain uses TRBV7-9 and TRBJ2-4; maybe TRBD2 (5 bases). The CDR3 totals 17 residues. Germline CDR1 reads SEHNR; CDR2 reads FQNEAQ (reference sequence). Trimming removed 8 bases from V and 3 bases from J, with 23 bases in between. The CDR3: CASLPPVLGEGKNIQYF. CDR3 bases: TGTGCCAGCCTCCCCCCTGTCCTGGGCGAGGGCAAAAACATTCAGTACTTC.

V is TRBV28 and J is TRBJ1-1; TRBD1 is a possible D gene (6 bases). Germline CDR1 reads MDHEN; CDR2 reads SYDVKM. V lost 4 bases to trimming and J lost 3 bases, with 15 bases between them. CDR3 length: 15 residues. CDR3 sequence: CASSSSDRDYTEAFF. DNA for the CDR3: TGTGCCAGCAGTTCCTCGGACAGAGATTACACTGAAGCTTTCTTT.

This clone was picked up one time. DNA of the CDR3: TGCGCCAGCAGCCAAGAACAACGCGGGGCTGTAGAGCAGTACTTC. Translating gives CASSQEQRGAVEQYF. The chain recombines TRBV4-1 with TRBJ2-7, with TRBD2 as a possible D gene (6 bases). Per germline, CDR1 MGHRA and CDR2 YSYEKL. V was pared by 0 bases and J by 7 bases, with 16 bases between. The CDR3 consists of 15 residues.

This chain uses TRBV5-4 with TRBJ2-1; D remains ambiguous. Per the germline V gene, CDR1 is SGHNT and CDR2 is YYREEE (reference sequence). The CDR3 is 13 amino acids. V was clipped by 3 bases and J by 6 bases, with 10 bases between them. In nucleotides, the CDR3 is TGTGCCAGCAGCTACAGTTTACCCAATGAGCAGTTCTTC. Protein product: CASSYSLPNEQFF.